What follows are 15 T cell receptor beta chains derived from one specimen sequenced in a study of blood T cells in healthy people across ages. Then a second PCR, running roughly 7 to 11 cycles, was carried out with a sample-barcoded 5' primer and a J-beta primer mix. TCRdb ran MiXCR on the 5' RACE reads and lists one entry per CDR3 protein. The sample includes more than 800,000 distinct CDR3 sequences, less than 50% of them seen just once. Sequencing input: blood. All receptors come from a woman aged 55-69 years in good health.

CDR3 protein: CASRVGLAGVEQFF. The DNA of the CDR3 is TGCGCCAGCAGGGTGGGACTAGCGGGAGTCGAGCAGTTCTTC. The chain uses TRBV5-1 and TRBJ2-1, with TRBD2 identical over 14 bases. Germline V gene sequence: CDR1 SGHRS, CDR2 YFSETQ. The CDR3 sequence is 14 residues long. The trim removed 5 bases at V and 10 bases at J, leaving 5 bases unmatched.

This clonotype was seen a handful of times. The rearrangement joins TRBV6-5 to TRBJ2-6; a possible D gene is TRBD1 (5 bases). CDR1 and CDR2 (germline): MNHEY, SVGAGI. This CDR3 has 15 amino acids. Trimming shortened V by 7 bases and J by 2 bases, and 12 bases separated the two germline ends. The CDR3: CASTLKGAGANVLTF. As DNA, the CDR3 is TGTGCCAGCACCCTGAAAGGGGCTGGGGCCAACGTCCTGACTTTC.

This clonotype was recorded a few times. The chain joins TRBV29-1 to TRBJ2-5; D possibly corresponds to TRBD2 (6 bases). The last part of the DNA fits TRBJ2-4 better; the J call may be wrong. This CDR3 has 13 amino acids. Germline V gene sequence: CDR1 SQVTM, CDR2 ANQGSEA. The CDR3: CSVLGGTKNIQYF. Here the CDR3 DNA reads TGCAGCGTTTTAGGCGGGACCAAAAACATTCAGTACTTC.

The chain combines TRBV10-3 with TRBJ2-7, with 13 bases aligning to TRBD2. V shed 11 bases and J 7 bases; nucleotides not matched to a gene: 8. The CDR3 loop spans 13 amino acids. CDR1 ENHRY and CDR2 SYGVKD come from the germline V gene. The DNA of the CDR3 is TGTGCCGTAGGGACTAGCGGGATGAATGAGCAGTACTTC. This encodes CAVGTSGMNEQYF.

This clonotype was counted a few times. This chain's CDR3 is CASRRQGLSNEKLFF. The CDR3 DNA follows: TGTGCCAGCAGACGGCAGGGTCTTTCTAATGAAAAACTGTTTTTT. The chain employs TRBV6-5 and TRBJ1-4, with a tentative D call TRBD1 (5 bases). Germline V gene lookup returns CDR1 MNHEY and CDR2 SVGAGI. This CDR3 comprises 15 residues. V lost 6 bases, J lost 3 bases, and 14 bases lay in between.

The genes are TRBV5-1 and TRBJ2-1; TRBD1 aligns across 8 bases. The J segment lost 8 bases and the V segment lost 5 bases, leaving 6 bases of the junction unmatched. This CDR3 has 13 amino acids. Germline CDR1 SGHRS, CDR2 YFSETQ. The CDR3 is CASRPDRGDEQFF. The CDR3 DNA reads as TGCGCCAGCAGGCCTGACAGGGGCGATGAGCAGTTCTTC.

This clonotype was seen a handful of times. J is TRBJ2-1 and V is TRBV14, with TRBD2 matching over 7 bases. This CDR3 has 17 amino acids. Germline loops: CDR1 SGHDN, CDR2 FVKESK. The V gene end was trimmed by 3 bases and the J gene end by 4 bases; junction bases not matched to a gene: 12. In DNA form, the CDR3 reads TGTGCCAGCAGCCAGATTACGGGAGGACCAATGTACAATGAGCAGTTCTTC. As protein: CASSQITGGPMYNEQFF.

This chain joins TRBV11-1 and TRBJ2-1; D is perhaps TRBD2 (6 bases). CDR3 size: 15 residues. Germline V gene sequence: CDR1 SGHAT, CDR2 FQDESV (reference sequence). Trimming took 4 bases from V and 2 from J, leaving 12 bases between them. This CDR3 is CASSSRRAPYNEQFF. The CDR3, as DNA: TGTGCCAGCAGCTCCCGGAGGGCCCCCTACAATGAGCAGTTCTTC.

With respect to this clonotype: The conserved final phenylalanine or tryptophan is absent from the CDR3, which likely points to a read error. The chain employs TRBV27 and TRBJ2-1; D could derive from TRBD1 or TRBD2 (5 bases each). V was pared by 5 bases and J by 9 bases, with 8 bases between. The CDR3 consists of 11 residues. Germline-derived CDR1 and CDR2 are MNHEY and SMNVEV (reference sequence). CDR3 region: CASSRGGEQFY. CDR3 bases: TGTGCCAGCAGTCGTGGGGGTGAGCAGTTCTAC.

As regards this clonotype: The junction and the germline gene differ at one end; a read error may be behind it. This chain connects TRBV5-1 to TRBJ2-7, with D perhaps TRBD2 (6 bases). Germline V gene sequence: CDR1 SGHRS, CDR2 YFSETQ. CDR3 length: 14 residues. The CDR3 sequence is CASRLRLVGSEQYF. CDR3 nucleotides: TGCGCCAGCCGCTTGCGACTAGTGGGATCCGAGCAGTACTTC.

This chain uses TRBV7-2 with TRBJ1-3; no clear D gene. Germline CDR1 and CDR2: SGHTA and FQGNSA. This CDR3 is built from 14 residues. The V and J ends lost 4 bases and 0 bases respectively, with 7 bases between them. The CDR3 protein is CASSSGSSGNTIYF. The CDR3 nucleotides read TGTGCCAGCAGCTCGGGAAGCTCTGGAAACACCATATATTTT.

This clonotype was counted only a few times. CDR3 nucleotide sequence: TGCGCCAGCAGCCCAAGACTTAACTCCTACAATGAGCAGTTCTTC. This codes for CASSPRLNSYNEQFF. The chain is built from TRBV5-1 and TRBJ2-1; D remains unclear. V was clipped by 4 bases and J by 0 bases, with 11 bases between them. CDR3 length equals 15 residues. Germline CDR1 reads SGHRS; CDR2 reads YFSETQ.

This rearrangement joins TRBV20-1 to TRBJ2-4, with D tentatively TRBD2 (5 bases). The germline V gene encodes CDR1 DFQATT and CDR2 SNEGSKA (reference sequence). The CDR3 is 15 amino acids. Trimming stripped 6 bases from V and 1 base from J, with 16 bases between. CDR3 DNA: TGCAGTGCCCTCCGGCGGGTATCGGCCAAAAACATTCAGTACTTC. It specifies CSALRRVSAKNIQYF.

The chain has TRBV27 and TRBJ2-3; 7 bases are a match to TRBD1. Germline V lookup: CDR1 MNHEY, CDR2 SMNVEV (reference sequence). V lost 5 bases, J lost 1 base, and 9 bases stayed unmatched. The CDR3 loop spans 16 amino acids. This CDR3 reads CASSLRTGRGTDTQYF. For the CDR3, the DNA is TGTGCCAGCAGTCTTCGGACAGGTCGCGGCACAGATACGCAGTATTTT.

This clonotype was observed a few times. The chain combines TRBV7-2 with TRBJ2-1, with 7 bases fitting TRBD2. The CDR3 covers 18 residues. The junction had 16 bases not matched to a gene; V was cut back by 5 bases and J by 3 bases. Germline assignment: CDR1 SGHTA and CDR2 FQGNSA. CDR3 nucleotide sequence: TGTGCCAGCAGCCATAGGGGTGGGGCGGGAGTAGGCTACAATGAGCAGTTCTTC. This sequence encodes CASSHRGGAGVGYNEQFF.